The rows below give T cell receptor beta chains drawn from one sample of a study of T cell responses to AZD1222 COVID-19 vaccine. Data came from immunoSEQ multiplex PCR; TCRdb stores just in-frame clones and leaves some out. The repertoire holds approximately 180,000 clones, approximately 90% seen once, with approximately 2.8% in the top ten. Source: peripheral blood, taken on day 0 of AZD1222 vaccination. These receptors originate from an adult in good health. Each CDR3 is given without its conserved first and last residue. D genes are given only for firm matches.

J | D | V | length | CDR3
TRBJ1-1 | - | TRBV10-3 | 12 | AISDSQGNTEAF
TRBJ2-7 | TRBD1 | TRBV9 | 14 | ASSVASGTGGYEQY
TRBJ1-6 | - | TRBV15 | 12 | ATSVQGQDSPLH
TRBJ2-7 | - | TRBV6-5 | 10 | ASSQDVYEQY
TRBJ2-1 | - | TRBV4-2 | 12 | ASSQDGRQDEQF
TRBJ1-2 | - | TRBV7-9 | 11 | ATLIQGPGGYT
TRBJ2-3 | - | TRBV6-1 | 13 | ASSDRDGGPDTQY
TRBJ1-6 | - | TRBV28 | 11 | ASCSSYNSPLH
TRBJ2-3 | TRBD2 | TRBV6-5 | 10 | ASTSGTDTQY
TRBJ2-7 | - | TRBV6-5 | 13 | ASRLSWVSSYEQY
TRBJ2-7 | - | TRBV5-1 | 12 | ASSVLPWDYEQY
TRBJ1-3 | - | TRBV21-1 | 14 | ASSAPPGEAGNTIY
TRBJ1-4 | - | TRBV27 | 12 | ARPSGSTNEKLF
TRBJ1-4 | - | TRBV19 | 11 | ASRQGRNEKLF
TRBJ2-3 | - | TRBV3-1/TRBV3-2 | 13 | ASSPQGVSVDTQY
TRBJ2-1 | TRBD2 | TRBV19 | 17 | ASSISYAGASGYYNEQF
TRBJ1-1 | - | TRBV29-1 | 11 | SAGAVMNTEAF
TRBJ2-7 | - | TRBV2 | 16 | ASSSPPGAGRTSYEQY
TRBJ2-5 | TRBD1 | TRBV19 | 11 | ASRRTGQETQY
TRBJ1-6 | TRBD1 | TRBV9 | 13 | ASSESGTGNSPLH
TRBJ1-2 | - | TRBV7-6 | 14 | ASSSDQVTGNYGYT
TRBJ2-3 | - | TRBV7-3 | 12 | ASTLYGAGDTQY
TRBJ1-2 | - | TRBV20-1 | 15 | SASGRTRDAGDYGYT
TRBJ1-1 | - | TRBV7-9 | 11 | ASRETVRTEAF
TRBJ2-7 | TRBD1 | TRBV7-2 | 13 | ASSWDRGRSYEQY
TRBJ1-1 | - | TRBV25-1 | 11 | ASSEGQNTEAF
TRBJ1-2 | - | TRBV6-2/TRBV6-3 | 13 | ASSRPVAWLGGYT
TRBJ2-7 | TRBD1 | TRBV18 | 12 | ASSPRGQSYEQY
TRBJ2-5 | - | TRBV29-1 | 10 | SVRPVLETQY
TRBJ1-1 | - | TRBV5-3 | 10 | ARSLGVSEAF
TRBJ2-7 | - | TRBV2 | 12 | AIRDGTNPYEQY
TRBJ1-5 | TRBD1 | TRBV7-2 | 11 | ASSENRGQPQH
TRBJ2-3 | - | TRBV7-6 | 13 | ASSSSRGITDTQY
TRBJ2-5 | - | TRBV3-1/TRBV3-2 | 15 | ASSQAPRYDRQETQY
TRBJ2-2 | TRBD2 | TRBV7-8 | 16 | ASIPKGLAGSYTGELF
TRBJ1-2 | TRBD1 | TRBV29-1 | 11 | SVTDRGLYGYT
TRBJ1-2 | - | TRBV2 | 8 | ASRGYGYT
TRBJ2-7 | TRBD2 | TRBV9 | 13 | ASSDPGGASYEQY
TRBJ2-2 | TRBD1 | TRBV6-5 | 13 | ASRAGGGNTGELF
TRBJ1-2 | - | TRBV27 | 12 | ASSPLTGLGGYT
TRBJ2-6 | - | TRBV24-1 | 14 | ATSDSPGTGANVLT
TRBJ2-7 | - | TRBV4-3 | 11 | ASSQDRFYEQY
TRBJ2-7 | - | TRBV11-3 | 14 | ASRLSSRIRSYEQY
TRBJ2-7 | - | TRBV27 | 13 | ASWTGARSAYEQY
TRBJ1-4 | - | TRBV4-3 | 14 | ASSQDSQGLNEKLF
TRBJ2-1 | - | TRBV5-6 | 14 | ASSPETSYSYNEQF
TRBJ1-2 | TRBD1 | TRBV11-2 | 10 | ASSTRTGHYT
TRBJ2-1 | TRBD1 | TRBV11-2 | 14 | ASSSHWDRESNEQF
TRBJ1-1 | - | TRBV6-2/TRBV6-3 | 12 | ASSYSTGFTEAF
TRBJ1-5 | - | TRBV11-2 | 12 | ASSLDLLGQPQH
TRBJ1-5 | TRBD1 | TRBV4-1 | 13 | ASSQTGTGDQPQH
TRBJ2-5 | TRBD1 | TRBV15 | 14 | ATSRAPGQGEETQY
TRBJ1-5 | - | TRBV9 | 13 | ASSVGSRVGQPQH
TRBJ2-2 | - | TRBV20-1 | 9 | SAGGTGELF
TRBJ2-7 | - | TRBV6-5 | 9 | ASGTHYEQY